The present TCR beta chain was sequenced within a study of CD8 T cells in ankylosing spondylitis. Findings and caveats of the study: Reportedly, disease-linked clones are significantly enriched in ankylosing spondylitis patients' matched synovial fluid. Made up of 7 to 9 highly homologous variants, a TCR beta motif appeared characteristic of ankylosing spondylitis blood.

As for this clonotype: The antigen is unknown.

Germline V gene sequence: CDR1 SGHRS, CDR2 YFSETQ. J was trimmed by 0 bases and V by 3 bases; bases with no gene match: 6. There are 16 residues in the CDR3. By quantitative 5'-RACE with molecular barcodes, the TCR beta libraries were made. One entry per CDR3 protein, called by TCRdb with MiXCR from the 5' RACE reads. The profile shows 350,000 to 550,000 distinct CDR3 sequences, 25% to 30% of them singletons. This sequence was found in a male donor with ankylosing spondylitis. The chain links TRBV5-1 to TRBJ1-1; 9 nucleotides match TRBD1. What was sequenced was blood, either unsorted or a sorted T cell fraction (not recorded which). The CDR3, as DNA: TGCGCCAGCAGCTCCGGGACAGGGAGCATGAACACTGAAGCTTTCTTT. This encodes CASSSGTGSMNTEAFF.